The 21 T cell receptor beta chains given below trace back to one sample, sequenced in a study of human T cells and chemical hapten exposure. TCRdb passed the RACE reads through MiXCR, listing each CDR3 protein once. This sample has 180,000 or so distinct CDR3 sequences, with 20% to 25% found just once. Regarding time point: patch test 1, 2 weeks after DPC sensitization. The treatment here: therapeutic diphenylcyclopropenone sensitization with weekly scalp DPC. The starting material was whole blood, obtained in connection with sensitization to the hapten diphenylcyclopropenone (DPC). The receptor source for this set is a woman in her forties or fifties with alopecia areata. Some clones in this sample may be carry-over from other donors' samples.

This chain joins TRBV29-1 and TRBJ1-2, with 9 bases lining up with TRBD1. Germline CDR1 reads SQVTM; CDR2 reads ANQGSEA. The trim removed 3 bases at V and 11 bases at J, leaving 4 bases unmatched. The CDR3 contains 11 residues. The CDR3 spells CSVERQGGYTF. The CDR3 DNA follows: TGCAGCGTTGAGAGACAGGGGGGTTACACCTTC.

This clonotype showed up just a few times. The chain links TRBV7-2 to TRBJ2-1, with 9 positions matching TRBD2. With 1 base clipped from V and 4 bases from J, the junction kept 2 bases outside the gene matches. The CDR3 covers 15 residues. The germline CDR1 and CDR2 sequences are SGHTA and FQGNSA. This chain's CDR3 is CASSLVAGGYNEQFF. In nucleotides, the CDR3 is TGTGCCAGCAGCTTAGTGGCGGGAGGGTACAATGAGCAGTTCTTC. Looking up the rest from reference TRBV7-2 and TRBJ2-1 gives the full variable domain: GAGVSQSPSNKVTEKGKDVELRCDPISGHTALYWYRQSLGQGLEFLIYFQGNSAPDKSGLPSDRFSAERTGGSVSTLTIQRTQQEDSAVYLCASSLVAGGYNEQFFGPGTRLTVL.

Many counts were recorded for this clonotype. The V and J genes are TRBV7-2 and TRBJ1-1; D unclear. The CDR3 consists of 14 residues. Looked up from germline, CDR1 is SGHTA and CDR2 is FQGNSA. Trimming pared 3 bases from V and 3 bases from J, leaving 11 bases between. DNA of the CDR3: TGTGCCAGCAGCTTTTATAAGGGCGACACTGAAGCTTTCTTT. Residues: CASSFYKGDTEAFF. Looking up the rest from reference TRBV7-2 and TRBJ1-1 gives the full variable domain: GAGVSQSPSNKVTEKGKDVELRCDPISGHTALYWYRQSLGQGLEFLIYFQGNSAPDKSGLPSDRFSAERTGGSVSTLTIQRTQQEDSAVYLCASSFYKGDTEAFFGQGTRLTVV.

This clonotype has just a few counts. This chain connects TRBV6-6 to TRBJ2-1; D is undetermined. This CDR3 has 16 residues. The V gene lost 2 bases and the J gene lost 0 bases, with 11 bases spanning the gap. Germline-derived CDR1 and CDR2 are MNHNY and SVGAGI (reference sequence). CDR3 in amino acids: CASSYLGRSSYNEQFF. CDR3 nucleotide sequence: TGTGCCAGCAGTTACCTGGGCCGCAGCTCCTACAATGAGCAGTTCTTC.

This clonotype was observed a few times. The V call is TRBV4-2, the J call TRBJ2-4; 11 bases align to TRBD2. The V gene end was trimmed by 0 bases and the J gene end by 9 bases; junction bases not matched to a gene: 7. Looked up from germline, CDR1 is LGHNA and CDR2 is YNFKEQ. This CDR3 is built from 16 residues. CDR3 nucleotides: TGTGCCAGCAGCCAAGAACCGACTAGCGGGAAGGGCATTCAGTACTTC. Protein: CASSQEPTSGKGIQYF.

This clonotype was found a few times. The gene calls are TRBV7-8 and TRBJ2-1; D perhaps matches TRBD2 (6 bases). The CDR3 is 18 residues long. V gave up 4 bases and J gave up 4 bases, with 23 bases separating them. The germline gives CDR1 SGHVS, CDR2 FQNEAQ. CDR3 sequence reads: CASSSTLRGASAYNEQFF. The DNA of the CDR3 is TGTGCCAGCAGCTCAACCCTCCGCGGGGCTAGCGCTTACAATGAGCAGTTCTTC.

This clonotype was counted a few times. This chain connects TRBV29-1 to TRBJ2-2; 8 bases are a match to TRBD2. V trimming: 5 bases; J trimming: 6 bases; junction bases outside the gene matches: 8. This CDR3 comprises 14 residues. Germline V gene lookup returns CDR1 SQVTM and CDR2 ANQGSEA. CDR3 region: CSVRGGLAAGELFF. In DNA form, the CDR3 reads TGCAGCGTTCGCGGGGGGCTGGCGGCCGGGGAGCTGTTTTTT.

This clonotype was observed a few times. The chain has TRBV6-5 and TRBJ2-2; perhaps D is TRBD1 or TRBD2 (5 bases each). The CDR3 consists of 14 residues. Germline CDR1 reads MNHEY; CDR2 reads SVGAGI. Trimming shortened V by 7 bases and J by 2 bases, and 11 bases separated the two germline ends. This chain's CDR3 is CASTGTTNTGELFF. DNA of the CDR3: TGTGCCAGCACAGGGACCACTAACACCGGGGAGCTGTTTTTT.

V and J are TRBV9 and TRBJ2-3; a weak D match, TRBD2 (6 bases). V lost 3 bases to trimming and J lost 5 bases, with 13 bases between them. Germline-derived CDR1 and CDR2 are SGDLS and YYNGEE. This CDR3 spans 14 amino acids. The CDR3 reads CASSALAFGDTQYF. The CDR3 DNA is TGTGCCAGCAGCGCCCTAGCGTTCGGAGATACGCAGTATTTT.

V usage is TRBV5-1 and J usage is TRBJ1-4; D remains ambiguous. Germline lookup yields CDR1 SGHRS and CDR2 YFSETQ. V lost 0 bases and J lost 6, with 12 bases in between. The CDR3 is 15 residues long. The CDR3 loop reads CASSLDGGVDEKLFF. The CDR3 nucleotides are TGCGCCAGCAGCTTGGATGGCGGGGTGGATGAAAAACTGTTTTTT. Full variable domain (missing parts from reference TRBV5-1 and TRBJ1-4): KAGVTQTPRYLIKTRGQQVTLSCSPISGHRSVSWYQQTPGQGLQFLFEYFSETQRNKGNFPGRFSGRQFSNSRSEMNVSTLELGDSALYLCASSLDGGVDEKLFFGSGTQLSVL.

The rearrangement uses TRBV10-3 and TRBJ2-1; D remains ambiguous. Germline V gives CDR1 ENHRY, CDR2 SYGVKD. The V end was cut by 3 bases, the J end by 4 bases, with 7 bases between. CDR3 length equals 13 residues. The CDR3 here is CAISDVGYNEQFF. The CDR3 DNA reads TGTGCCATCAGTGATGTGGGTTACAATGAGCAGTTCTTC.

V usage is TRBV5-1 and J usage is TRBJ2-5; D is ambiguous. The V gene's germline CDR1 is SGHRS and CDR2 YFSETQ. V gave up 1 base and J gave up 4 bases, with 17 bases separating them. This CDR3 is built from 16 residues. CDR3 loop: CASSLIPALWLETQYF. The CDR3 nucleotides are TGCGCCAGCAGCTTGATCCCAGCCCTGTGGTTAGAGACCCAGTACTTC.

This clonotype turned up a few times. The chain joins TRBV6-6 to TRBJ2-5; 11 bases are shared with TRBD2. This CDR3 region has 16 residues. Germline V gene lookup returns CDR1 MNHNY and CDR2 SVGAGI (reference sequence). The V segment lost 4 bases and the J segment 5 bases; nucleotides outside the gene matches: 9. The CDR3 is CASSSISGRARETQYF. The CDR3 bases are TGTGCCAGCAGTTCCATTAGCGGGAGGGCCCGGGAGACCCAGTACTTC.

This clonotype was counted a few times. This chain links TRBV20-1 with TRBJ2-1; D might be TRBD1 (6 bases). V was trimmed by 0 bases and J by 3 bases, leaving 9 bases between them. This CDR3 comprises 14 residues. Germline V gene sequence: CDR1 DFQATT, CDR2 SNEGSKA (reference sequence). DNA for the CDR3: TGCAGTGCTAGAGAACGGGACAACTACAATGAGCAGTTCTTC. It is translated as CSARERDNYNEQFF.

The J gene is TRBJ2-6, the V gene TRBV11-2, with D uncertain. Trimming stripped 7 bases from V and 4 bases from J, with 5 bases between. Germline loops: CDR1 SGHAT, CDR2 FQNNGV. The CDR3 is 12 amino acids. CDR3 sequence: CASTWGANVLTF. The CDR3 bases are TGTGCCAGCACCTGGGGGGCCAACGTCCTGACTTTC.

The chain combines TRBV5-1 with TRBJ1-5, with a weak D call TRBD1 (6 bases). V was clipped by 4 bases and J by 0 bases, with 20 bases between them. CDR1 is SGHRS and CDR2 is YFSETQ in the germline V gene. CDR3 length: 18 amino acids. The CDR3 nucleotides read TGCGCCAGCAGCCCAATGGGGCAGGGGCTCGATAGCAATCAGCCCCAGCATTTT. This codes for CASSPMGQGLDSNQPQHF.

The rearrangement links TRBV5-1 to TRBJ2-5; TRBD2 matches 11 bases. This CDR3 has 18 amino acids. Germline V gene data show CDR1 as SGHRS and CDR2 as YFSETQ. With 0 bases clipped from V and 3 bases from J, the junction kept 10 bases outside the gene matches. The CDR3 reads CASSLDTSGRDRKETQYF. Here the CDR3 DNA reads TGCGCCAGCAGCTTGGACACTAGCGGGAGAGATAGAAAAGAGACCCAGTACTTC.

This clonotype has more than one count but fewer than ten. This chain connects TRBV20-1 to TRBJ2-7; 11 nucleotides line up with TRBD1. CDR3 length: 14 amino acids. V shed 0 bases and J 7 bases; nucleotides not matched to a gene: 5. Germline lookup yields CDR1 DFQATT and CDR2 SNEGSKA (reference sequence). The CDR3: CSARDRDRGWEQYF. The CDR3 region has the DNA TGCAGTGCTAGAGATCGGGACAGGGGGTGGGAGCAGTACTTC.

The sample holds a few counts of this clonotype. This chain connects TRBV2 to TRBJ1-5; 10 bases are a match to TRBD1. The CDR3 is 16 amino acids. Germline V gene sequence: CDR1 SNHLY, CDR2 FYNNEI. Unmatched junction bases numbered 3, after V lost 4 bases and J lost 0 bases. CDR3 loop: CASSVDRGLSNQPQHF. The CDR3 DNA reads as TGTGCCAGCAGTGTTGACAGGGGGCTTAGCAATCAGCCCCAGCATTTT.

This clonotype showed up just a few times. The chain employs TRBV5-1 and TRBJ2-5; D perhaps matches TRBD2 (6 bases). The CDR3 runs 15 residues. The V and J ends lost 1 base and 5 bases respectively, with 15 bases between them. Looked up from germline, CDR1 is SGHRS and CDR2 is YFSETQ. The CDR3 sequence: CASSLTGLLLETQYF. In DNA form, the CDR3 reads TGCGCCAGCAGCTTGACGGGACTTCTGCTCGAGACCCAGTACTTC. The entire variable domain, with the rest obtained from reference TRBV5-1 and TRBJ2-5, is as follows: KAGVTQTPRYLIKTRGQQVTLSCSPISGHRSVSWYQQTPGQGLQFLFEYFSETQRNKGNFPGRFSGRQFSNSRSEMNVSTLELGDSALYLCASSLTGLLLETQYFGPGTRLLVL.

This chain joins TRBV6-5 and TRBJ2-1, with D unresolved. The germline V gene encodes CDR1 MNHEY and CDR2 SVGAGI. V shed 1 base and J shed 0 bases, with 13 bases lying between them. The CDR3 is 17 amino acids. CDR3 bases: TGTGCCAGCAGTTACTTTCCCACGACCAGCTCCTACAATGAGCAGTTCTTC. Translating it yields CASSYFPTTSSYNEQFF.